Following are 21 T cell receptor beta chains from one sample sequenced in a study of T-cell reconstitution after alpha-beta-depleted transplantation in children. The TCRbeta library was prepared with unique molecular identifiers. Via MiXCR, TCRdb re-called the PCR reads, giving one row per CDR3 protein. The repertoire has 250,000 to 400,000 distinct CDR3 sequences, more than 20% of them found once; the top ten carry 9.5% to 13%. Sample: PBMCs, mostly from graft donor cells, taken 180 days after TCRalphabeta/CD19-depleted stem cell transplant. The receptor set was obtained from a male patient aged 10 to 17 who had a stem cell transplant for acute lymphoblastic leukemia, so the T cells may come from the graft donor.

In this sample, this clonotype turned up a few times. The genes are TRBV5-1 and TRBJ2-1; 10 nucleotides line up with TRBD1. In germline, CDR1 is SGHRS, CDR2 YFSETQ. This CDR3 comprises 17 residues. J lost 4 bases, V lost 0 bases, and 7 bases had no gene match. The CDR3 nucleotides read TGCGCCAGCAGCTTGGCCCCGGGACAGGGGATATACAATGAGCAGTTCTTC. It yields the protein CASSLAPGQGIYNEQFF.

This clonotype was seen a few times. This chain connects TRBV20-1 to TRBJ2-7; 9 nucleotides match TRBD2. CDR3 length: 13 amino acids. V was pared by 3 bases and J by 5 bases, with 5 bases of the junction left unmatched. The germline gives CDR1 DFQATT, CDR2 SNEGSKA (reference sequence). DNA for the CDR3: TGCAGTGCTAGGGCGGGAGGGCTTAACGAGCAGTACTTC. This codes for CSARAGGLNEQYF.

J is TRBJ2-6 and V is TRBV11-1; tentatively, D is TRBD1 (5 bases). This CDR3 region has 19 residues. Between the trimmed V and J ends, which lost 5 bases and 0 bases, there was a span of 20 bases. Looked up from germline, CDR1 is SGHAT and CDR2 is FQDESV (reference sequence). Here the CDR3 reads CASSPRKQGPLSGANVLTF. The CDR3 coding sequence is TGTGCCAGCAGCCCTCGTAAGCAGGGCCCTCTCTCTGGGGCCAACGTCCTGACTTTC.

This clonotype was picked up many times. The chain uses TRBV7-6 and TRBJ2-7; a possible D gene is TRBD2 (6 bases). This CDR3 is 11 amino acids long. Trimming cost V 8 bases and J 4 bases, with 9 bases left between them. Germline-derived CDR1 and CDR2 are SGHVS and FNYEAQ. This CDR3 reads CASGRGYEQYF. The CDR3 region has the DNA TGTGCCAGCGGCCGGGGGTACGAGCAGTACTTC.

The chain joins TRBV27 to TRBJ2-7, with 10 nucleotides matching TRBD2. The trim removed 5 bases at V and 2 bases at J, leaving 6 bases unmatched. Germline values: CDR1 MNHEY, CDR2 SMNVEV (reference sequence). CDR3 length: 15 amino acids. The CDR3 bases are TGTGCCAGCAGTCAGGGACTAGCGCGTACCTACGAGCAGTACTTC. Translation gives CASSQGLARTYEQYF.

V is TRBV13 and J is TRBJ1-1, with D uncertain. The CDR3 runs to 14 residues. The V end lost 5 bases, the J end lost 12 bases, and 22 bases lay between the germline ends. From germline, CDR1 is PRHDT and CDR2 FYEKMQ (reference sequence). The CDR3 spells CASSPDLEGVKTFF. CDR3 sequence (DNA): TGTGCCAGCAGCCCTGACCTTGAGGGCGTAAAGACTTTCTTT.

This clonotype was detected only a few times. The chain uses TRBV27 and TRBJ2-7, with a possible D match to TRBD2 (6 bases). The V and J ends lost 2 bases and 0 bases respectively, with 14 bases between them. This CDR3 comprises 16 residues. Germline V gene sequence: CDR1 MNHEY, CDR2 SMNVEV (reference sequence). This CDR3 is CASSLRFSGISYEQYF. DNA for the CDR3: TGTGCCAGCAGTTTACGGTTTAGCGGCATCTCCTACGAGCAGTACTTC.

This chain joins TRBV12-3 or TRBV12-4 and TRBJ2-2; TRBD2 matches 8 bases. The CDR3 length is 14 residues. V was pared by 7 bases and J by 6 bases, with 7 bases of the junction left unmatched. This CDR3 is CASKRENSAGELFF. CDR3 DNA sequence: TGTGCCAGCAAGCGGGAGAATTCGGCCGGGGAGCTGTTTTTT.

This clonotype was seen more than once but under ten times. The genes are TRBV18 and TRBJ2-4; 7 bases line up with TRBD2. This CDR3 spans 18 amino acids. V shed 1 base, J shed 0 bases, and the junction held 9 bases outside the gene matches. Germline V gene sequence: CDR1 KGHSH, CDR2 LQKENI. The CDR3 DNA sequence: TGTGCCAGCTCACCACGGCCTAGCGGAGACCTAGCCAAAAACATTCAGTACTTC. Amino acids: CASSPRPSGDLAKNIQYF.

The chain uses TRBV29-1 and TRBJ1-1; unclear D gene. V lost 7 bases and J lost 4, with 7 bases in between. The CDR3 runs to 10 residues. Germline assignment: CDR1 SQVTM and CDR2 ANQGSEA. In nucleotides, the CDR3 is TGCAGCGCAGGAGTCACTGAAGCTTTCTTT. It encodes CSAGVTEAFF.

The chain uses TRBV19 and TRBJ1-1; D not certain. Trimming stripped 6 bases from V and 4 bases from J, with 12 bases between. CDR1 is LNHDA, CDR2 SQIVND, per germline (reference sequence). The CDR3 runs 13 residues. The CDR3 DNA is TGTGCCAGTAGGGTCCATACCTCCACTGAAGCTTTCTTT. Encoded protein: CASRVHTSTEAFF.

J is TRBJ2-7 and V is TRBV9, with 10 bases fitting TRBD1. With V trimmed by 0 bases and J by 2 bases, 14 bases remained unmatched. This CDR3 has 19 amino acids. The germline V gene encodes CDR1 SGDLS and CDR2 YYNGEE. The CDR3 coding sequence is TGTGCCAGCAGCGTAGGGCCTACCCTTCCGGGACAGGGGACCTACGAGCAGTACTTC. Its protein is CASSVGPTLPGQGTYEQYF.

The chain has TRBV6-2 or TRBV6-3 and TRBJ1-2; TRBD1 is a possible D gene (6 bases). CDR3 length: 17 amino acids. Trimming shortened V by 2 bases and J by 2 bases, and 18 bases separated the two germline ends. CDR1 is MNHEY, CDR2 SVGEGT, per germline. The CDR3 region is CASSYNLRTARNYGYTF. Written as DNA, the CDR3 is TGTGCCAGCAGTTACAATCTTCGGACAGCTCGAAACTATGGCTACACCTTC.

A word on this clonotype: The junction does not match germline at one end; this may be a read error. The chain joins TRBV20-1 to TRBJ1-4; no firm D call. CDR1 DFQATT and CDR2 SNEGSKA come from the germline V gene (reference sequence). CDR3 length: 15 residues. Here the CDR3 reads CCARKQGPLNEKLFF. As DNA, the CDR3 is TGCTGTGCTAGAAAACAAGGCCCGCTCAATGAAAAACTGTTTTTT.

This clonotype was seen a few times. For the CDR3, the DNA is TGTGCCAGCAGTTACACGGGGGGAGTCGGGGAGACCCAGTACTTC. This sequence encodes CASSYTGGVGETQYF. The rearrangement joins TRBV6-5 to TRBJ2-5, with 7 bases lining up with TRBD2. CDR1 and CDR2 from the germline V gene are MNHEY and SVGAGI. The trim removed 2 bases at V and 5 bases at J, leaving 8 bases unmatched. CDR3 length: 15 amino acids.

The CDR3 region has the DNA TGTGCCAGCAGCCTGCCCCTTGCAACTAATGAAAAACTGTTTTTT. It is translated as CASSLPLATNEKLFF. This chain connects TRBV7-9 to TRBJ1-4; no clear D gene. CDR3 size: 15 residues. Between the trimmed V and J ends, which lost 5 bases and 0 bases, there was a span of 10 bases. Germline lookup yields CDR1 SEHNR and CDR2 FQNEAQ (reference sequence).

This clonotype came up a few times. The V and J genes are TRBV7-8 and TRBJ1-1; the D gene is possibly TRBD1 (5 bases). CDR3 size: 18 residues. V lost 2 bases, J lost 5 bases, and 24 bases lay in between. Germline assignment: CDR1 SGHVS and CDR2 FQNEAQ. The CDR3 loop is CASSLMGPFRKGKTEAFF. The CDR3, as DNA: TGTGCCAGCAGCTTAATGGGACCGTTCAGGAAGGGAAAAACTGAAGCTTTCTTT.

This clonotype was counted ten times or more. The V gene is TRBV6-6, the J gene TRBJ2-7; D assignment may be TRBD1 or TRBD2 (5 bases each). V was trimmed by 5 bases and J by 2 bases, leaving 7 bases between them. The V gene's germline CDR1 is MNHNY and CDR2 SVGAGI (reference sequence). The CDR3 spans 12 residues. The CDR3 reads CASSTGPYEQYF. The CDR3 DNA follows: TGTGCCAGCAGTACGGGACCCTACGAGCAGTACTTC.

The gene calls are TRBV7-9 and TRBJ2-1; TRBD1 matches at 12 bases. The CDR3 has 17 residues. With V trimmed by 5 bases and J by 0 bases, 5 bases remained unmatched. Looked up from germline, CDR1 is SEHNR and CDR2 is FQNEAQ (reference sequence). This CDR3 is CASSKGQGASSYNEQFF. CDR3 coding DNA: TGTGCCAGCAGCAAGGGACAGGGGGCAAGCTCCTACAATGAGCAGTTCTTC.

The rearrangement joins TRBV20-1 to TRBJ2-2; TRBD2 might be the D (5 bases). CDR1 and CDR2 from the germline V gene are DFQATT and SNEGSKA (reference sequence). The CDR3 is made up of 13 amino acids. The CDR3 nucleotides read TGCAGCACGAGGGCTACGGTGCCCGGGGAGCTGTTTTTT. This translates into CSTRATVPGELFF.

The sample holds one count of this clonotype. The rearrangement links TRBV7-9 to TRBJ2-3; possibly TRBD2 for D (6 bases). Trimming shortened V by 4 bases and J by 3 bases, and 8 bases separated the two germline ends. From germline, CDR1 is SEHNR and CDR2 FQNEAQ (reference sequence). The CDR3 covers 13 residues. The CDR3 spells CASSWLATDTQYF. The CDR3 DNA is TGTGCCAGCAGCTGGCTAGCGACAGATACGCAGTATTTT.